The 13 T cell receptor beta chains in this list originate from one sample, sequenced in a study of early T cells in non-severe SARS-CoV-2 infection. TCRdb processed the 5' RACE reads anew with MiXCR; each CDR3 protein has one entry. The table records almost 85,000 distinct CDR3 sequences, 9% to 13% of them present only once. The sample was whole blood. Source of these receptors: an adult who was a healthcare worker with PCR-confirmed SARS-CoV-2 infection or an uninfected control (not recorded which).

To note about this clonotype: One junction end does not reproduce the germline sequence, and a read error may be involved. The CDR3 bases are TGCGCCAGCAGCTCTCCCCGGGACAAATACAATGAGCAGTTCTTC. This translates into CASSSPRDKYNEQFF. The V gene is TRBV5-5, the J gene TRBJ2-1; D might be TRBD1 (6 bases). Per germline, CDR1 SGHKS and CDR2 YYEKEE (reference sequence). This CDR3 has 15 residues.

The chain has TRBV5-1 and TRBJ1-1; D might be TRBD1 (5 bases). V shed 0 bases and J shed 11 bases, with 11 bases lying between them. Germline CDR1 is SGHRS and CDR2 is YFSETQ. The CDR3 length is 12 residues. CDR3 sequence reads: CASSLDPGKAFF. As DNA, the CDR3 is TGCGCCAGCAGCTTGGATCCAGGGAAGGCTTTCTTT.

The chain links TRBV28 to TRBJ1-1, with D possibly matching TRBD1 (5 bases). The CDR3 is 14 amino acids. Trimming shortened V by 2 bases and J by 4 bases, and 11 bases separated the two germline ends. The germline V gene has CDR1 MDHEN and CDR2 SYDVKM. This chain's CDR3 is CASSLMGGSTEAFF. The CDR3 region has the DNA TGTGCCAGCAGTTTAATGGGGGGGAGCACTGAAGCTTTCTTT.

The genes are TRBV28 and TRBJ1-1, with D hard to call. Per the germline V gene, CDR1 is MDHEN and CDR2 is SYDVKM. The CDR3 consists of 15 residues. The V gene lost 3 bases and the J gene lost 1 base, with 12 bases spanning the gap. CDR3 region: CASSFLTSSNTEAFF. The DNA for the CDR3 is TGTGCCAGCAGTTTTTTGACCTCCTCGAACACTGAAGCTTTCTTT.

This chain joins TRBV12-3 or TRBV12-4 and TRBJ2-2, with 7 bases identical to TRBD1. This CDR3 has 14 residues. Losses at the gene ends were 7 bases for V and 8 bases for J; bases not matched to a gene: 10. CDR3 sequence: CASTPPRGSGELFF. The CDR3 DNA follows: TGTGCCAGCACCCCCCCCAGGGGGAGTGGGGAGCTGTTTTTT.

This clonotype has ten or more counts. The CDR3 sequence is CASSQGLTNSPLHF. The CDR3, as DNA: TGTGCCAGCAGCCAAGGCCTTACCAATTCACCCCTCCACTTT. The V call is TRBV3-1, the J call TRBJ1-6; D is ambiguous. V was trimmed by 1 base and J by 7 bases, leaving 8 bases between them. The germline V gene has CDR1 LGHDT and CDR2 YNNKEL (reference sequence). The CDR3 covers 14 residues. The variable domain in full, with the rest retrieved from reference TRBV3-1 and TRBJ1-6, is DTAVSQTPKYLVTQMGNDKSIKCEQNLGHDTMYWYKQDSKKFLKIMFSYNNKELIINETVPNRFSPKSPDKAHLNLHINSLELGDSAVYFCASSQGLTNSPLHFGNGTRLTVT.

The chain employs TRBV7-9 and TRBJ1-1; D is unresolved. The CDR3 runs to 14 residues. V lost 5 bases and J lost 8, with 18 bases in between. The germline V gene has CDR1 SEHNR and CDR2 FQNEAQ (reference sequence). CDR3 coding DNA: TGTGCCAGCAGCGCAGACGGACGACCCTCGGAAGCTTTCTTT. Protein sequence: CASSADGRPSEAFF.

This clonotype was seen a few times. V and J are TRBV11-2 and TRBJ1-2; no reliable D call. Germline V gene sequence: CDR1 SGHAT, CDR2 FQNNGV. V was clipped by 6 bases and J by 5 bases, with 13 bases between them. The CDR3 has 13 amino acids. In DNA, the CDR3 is TGTGCCAGCAGACGGATTTCCAATTATGGCTACACCTTC. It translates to CASRRISNYGYTF. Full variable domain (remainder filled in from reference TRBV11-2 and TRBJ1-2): EAGVAQSPRYKIIEKRQSVAFWCNPISGHATLYWYQQILGQGPKLLIQFQNNGVVDDSQLPKDRFSAERLKGVDSTLKIQPAKLEDSAVYLCASRRISNYGYTFGSGTRLTVV.

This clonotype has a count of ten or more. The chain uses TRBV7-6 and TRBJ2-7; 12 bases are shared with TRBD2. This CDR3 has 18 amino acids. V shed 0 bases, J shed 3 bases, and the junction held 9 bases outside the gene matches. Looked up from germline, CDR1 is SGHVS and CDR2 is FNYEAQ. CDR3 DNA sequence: TGTGCCAGCAGCTTAGCGCGGGCTAGCGGGAGGGATGTCTACGAGCAGTACTTC. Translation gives CASSLARASGRDVYEQYF.

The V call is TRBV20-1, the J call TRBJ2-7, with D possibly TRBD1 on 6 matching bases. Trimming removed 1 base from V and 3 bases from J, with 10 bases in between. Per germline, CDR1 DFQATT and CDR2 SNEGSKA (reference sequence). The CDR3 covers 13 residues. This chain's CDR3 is CSARVAGVYEQYF. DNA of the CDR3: TGCAGTGCTAGAGTGGCAGGGGTCTACGAGCAGTACTTC.

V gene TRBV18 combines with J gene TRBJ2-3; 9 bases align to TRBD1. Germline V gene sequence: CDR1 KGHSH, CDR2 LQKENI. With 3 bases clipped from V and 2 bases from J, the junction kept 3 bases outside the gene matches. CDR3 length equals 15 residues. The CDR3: CASSPWDRVTDTQYF. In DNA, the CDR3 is TGTGCCAGCTCACCTTGGGACAGGGTCACAGATACGCAGTATTTT.

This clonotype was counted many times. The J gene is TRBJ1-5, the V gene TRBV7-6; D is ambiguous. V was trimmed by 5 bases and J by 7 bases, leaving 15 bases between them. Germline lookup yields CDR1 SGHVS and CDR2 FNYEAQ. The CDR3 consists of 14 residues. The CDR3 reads CASSPGLKGQPQHF. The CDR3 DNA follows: TGTGCCAGCAGCCCGGGTCTAAAGGGACAGCCCCAGCATTTT. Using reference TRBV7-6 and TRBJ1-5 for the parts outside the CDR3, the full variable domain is GAGVSQSPRYKVTKRGQDVALRCDPISGHVSLYWYRQALGQGPEFLTYFNYEAQQDKSGLPNDRFSAERPEGSISTLTIQRTEQRDSAMYRCASSPGLKGQPQHFGDGTRLSIL.

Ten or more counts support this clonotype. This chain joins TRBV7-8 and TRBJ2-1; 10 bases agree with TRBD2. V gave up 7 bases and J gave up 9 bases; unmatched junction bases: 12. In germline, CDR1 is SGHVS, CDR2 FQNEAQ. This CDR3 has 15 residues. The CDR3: CASTLGLAGAIEQFF. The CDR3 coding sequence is TGTGCCAGCACCCTGGGGCTAGCGGGAGCTATTGAGCAGTTCTTC.